This is a list of T cell receptor beta chains from one sample in a study of T cells expressing NK-cell markers. TCRdb processed the 5' RACE reads again and assigns one entry to each CDR3 protein, with no DNA. Listed are about 460,000 distinct CDR3 sequences; roughly 1.4% falls within the top ten. Sequencing used blood T cells: a sorted CD56 or NKG2C T cell subset, CD4+ or CD8+ T cells, or bulk PBMC T cells (not recorded which). The receptors stem from a woman aged 45 to 65 in good health. Both conserved end residues are part of each CDR3.

V gene: TRBV12-3/TRBV12-4; J gene: TRBJ2-6; CDR3 protein: CASTLSSGANVLTF
V gene: TRBV19; J gene: TRBJ1-6; CDR3 protein: CASTGSAYNSPLHF
V gene: TRBV2; J gene: TRBJ2-1; CDR3 protein: CASREGVQYNEQFF
V gene: TRBV12-3/TRBV12-4; J gene: TRBJ1-5; CDR3 protein: CASSSARGNQPQHF
V gene: TRBV2; J gene: TRBJ2-1; CDR3 protein: CASRILSGSWNEQFF
V gene: TRBV5-1; J gene: TRBJ2-2; CDR3 protein: CASIKGGRKETGELFF
V gene: TRBV6-2/TRBV6-3; J gene: TRBJ1-1; CDR3 protein: CASRQGVGTEAFF
V gene: TRBV3-1; J gene: TRBJ2-5; CDR3 protein: CASSPQDRLRETQYF
V gene: TRBV10-3; J gene: TRBJ2-3; CDR3 protein: CAISITSSGSTDTQYF
V gene: TRBV14; J gene: TRBJ2-1; CDR3 protein: CASSQDLGLAGGRSYNEQFF
V gene: TRBV7-9; J gene: TRBJ2-2; CDR3 protein: CASSFPRLAGGTGELFF
V gene: TRBV5-1; J gene: TRBJ2-2; CDR3 protein: CASSLSLAGEAGELFF
V gene: TRBV2; J gene: TRBJ2-7; CDR3 protein: CASSEGRVLPYEQYF
V gene: TRBV15; J gene: TRBJ2-1; CDR3 protein: CATSRDWGRQFF
V gene: TRBV2; J gene: TRBJ1-5; CDR3 protein: CASSPLGASNQPQHF
V gene: TRBV5-1; J gene: TRBJ1-1; CDR3 protein: CASSLRRGNTEAFF
V gene: TRBV5-1; J gene: TRBJ2-3; CDR3 protein: CASSLAGAGSTDTQYF
V gene: TRBV5-1; J gene: TRBJ1-1; CDR3 protein: CASSPTGAEAFF
V gene: TRBV7-3; J gene: TRBJ1-3; CDR3 protein: CASSPASSGNTIYF
V gene: TRBV2; J gene: TRBJ2-2; CDR3 protein: CASNSGLAGGELFF
V gene: TRBV7-7; J gene: TRBJ2-2; CDR3 protein: CASSSIAGGSPGELFF
V gene: TRBV5-1; J gene: TRBJ2-3; CDR3 protein: CASSPDPVRTDTQYF
V gene: TRBV30; J gene: TRBJ1-5; CDR3 protein: CAWREGSWGNQPQHF
V gene: TRBV14; J gene: TRBJ1-4; CDR3 protein: CASSQVGDNEKLFF
V gene: TRBV9; J gene: TRBJ1-4; CDR3 protein: CASSVTGTNEKLFF
V gene: TRBV24-1; J gene: TRBJ2-2; CDR3 protein: CATSESGGPVGELFF
V gene: TRBV3-1; J gene: TRBJ2-2; CDR3 protein: CASSYQGNTGELFF
V gene: TRBV7-8; J gene: TRBJ1-5; CDR3 protein: CASSLGASNQPQHF
V gene: TRBV29-1; J gene: TRBJ2-1; CDR3 protein: CSAEAPGEQFF
V gene: TRBV5-1; J gene: TRBJ2-7; CDR3 protein: CASSGGQGAIYEQYF
V gene: TRBV20-1; J gene: TRBJ1-5; CDR3 protein: CSARTSGTGANQPQHF
V gene: TRBV2; J gene: TRBJ2-1; CDR3 protein: CASKEREGSYNEQFF
V gene: TRBV15; J gene: TRBJ2-1; CDR3 protein: CATSGRFSGIGNEQFF
V gene: TRBV20-1; J gene: TRBJ2-5; CDR3 protein: CSAGDGGSETQYF
V gene: TRBV7-2; J gene: TRBJ2-3; CDR3 protein: CASSSGDPWSTTDTQYF
V gene: TRBV20-1; J gene: TRBJ2-5; CDR3 protein: CSATVPGRQETQYF
V gene: TRBV14; J gene: TRBJ2-1; CDR3 protein: CASSRSTGVSYNEQFF
V gene: TRBV14; J gene: TRBJ2-1; CDR3 protein: CASSQGLTSGRASAFF
V gene: TRBV10-3; J gene: TRBJ2-1; CDR3 protein: CAISVGTGTNEQFF
V gene: TRBV15; J gene: TRBJ1-2; CDR3 protein: CATSGQGYGYTF
V gene: TRBV5-1; J gene: TRBJ2-6; CDR3 protein: CASSQFPGQSSGANVLTF
V gene: TRBV3-1; J gene: TRBJ2-6; CDR3 protein: CASSQGSGSGANVLTF